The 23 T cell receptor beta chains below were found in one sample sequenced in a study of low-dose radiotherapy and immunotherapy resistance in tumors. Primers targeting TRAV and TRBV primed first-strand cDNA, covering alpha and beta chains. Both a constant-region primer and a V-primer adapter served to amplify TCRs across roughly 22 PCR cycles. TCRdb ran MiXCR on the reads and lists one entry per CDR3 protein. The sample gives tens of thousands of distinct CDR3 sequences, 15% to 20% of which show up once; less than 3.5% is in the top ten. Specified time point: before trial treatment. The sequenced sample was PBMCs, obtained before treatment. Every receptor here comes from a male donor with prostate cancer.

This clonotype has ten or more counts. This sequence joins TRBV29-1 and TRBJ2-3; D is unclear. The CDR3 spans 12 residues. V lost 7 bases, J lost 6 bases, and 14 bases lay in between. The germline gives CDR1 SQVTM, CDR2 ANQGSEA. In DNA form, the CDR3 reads TGCAGCGGGGGTACCTTTACGGATACGCAGTATTTT. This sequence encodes CSGGTFTDTQYF.

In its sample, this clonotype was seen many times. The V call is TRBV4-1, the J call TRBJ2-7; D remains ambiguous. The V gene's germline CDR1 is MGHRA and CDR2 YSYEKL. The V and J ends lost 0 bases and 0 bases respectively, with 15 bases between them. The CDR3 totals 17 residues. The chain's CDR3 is CASSQEVAGPSSYEQYF. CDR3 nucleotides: TGCGCCAGCAGCCAAGAAGTGGCAGGCCCTAGCTCCTACGAGCAGTACTTC.

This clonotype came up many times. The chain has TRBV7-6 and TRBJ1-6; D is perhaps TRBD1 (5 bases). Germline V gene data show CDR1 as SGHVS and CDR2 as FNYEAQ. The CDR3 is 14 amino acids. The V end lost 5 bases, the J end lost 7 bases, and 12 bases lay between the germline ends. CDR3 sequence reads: CASSPGRMNSPLHF. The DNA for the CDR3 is TGTGCCAGCAGCCCGGGACGGATGAATTCACCCCTCCACTTT.

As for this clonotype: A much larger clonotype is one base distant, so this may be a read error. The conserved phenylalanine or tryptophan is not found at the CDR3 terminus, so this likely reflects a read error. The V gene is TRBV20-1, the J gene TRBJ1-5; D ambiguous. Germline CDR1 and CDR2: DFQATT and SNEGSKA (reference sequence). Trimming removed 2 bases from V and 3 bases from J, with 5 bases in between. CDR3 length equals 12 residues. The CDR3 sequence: CSARQHNQPQHV. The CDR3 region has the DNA TGCAGTGCTAGACAGCACAATCAGCCCCAGCATGTT.

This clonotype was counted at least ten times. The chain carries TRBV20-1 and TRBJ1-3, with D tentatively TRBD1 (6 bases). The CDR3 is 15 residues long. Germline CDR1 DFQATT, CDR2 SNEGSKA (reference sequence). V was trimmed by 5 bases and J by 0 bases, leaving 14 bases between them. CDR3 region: CSAPRTGSSGNTIYF. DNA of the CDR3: TGCAGTGCTCCTAGAACAGGGTCCTCTGGAAACACCATATATTTT.

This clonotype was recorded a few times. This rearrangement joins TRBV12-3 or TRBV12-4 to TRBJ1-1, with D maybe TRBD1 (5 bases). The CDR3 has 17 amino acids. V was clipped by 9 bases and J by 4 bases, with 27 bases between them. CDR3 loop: CASDTRDGGAGRTEAFF. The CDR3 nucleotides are TGTGCCAGTGACACAAGGGACGGCGGAGCAGGCCGCACTGAAGCTTTCTTT.

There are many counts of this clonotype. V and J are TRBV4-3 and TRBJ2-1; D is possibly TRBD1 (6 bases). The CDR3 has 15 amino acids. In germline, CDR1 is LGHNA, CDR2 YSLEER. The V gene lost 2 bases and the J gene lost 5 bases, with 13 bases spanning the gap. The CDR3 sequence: CASSQTGQVDNEQFF. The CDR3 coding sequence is TGCGCCAGCAGCCAAACAGGGCAAGTTGACAATGAGCAGTTCTTC.

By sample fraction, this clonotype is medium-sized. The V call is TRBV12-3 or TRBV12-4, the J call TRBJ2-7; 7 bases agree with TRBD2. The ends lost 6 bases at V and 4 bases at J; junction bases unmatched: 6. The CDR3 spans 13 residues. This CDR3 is CASSSGDLYEQYF. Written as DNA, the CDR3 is TGTGCCAGCAGCAGCGGGGACCTATACGAGCAGTACTTC.

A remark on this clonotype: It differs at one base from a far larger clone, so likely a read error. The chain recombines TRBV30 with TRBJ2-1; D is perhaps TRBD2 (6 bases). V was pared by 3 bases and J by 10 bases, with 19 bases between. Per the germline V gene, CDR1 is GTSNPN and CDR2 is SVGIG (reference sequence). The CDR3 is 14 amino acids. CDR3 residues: CAWSQGQADYEQFF. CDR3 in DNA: TGTGCCTGGAGCCAGGGCCAAGCGGACTACGAGCAGTTCTTC.

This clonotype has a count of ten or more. As DNA, the CDR3 is TGTGCCAGCAGTGGATCCGGGACGGTATCCCTTGAAGCTTTCTTT. Translated, it gives CASSGSGTVSLEAFF. The chain uses TRBV6-6 and TRBJ1-1; D is possibly TRBD1 (5 bases). CDR1 MNHNY and CDR2 SVGAGI come from the germline V gene (reference sequence). The germline V and J ends were trimmed by 5 bases and 7 bases, with 20 bases remaining between them. This CDR3 comprises 15 residues.

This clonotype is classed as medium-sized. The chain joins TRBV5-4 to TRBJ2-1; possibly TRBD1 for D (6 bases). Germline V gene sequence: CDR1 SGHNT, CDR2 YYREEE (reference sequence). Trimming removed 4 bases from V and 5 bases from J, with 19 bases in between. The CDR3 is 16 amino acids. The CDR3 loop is CASSRGGGADHNEQFF. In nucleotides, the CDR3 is TGTGCCAGCAGCCGGGGTGGGGGCGCGGACCACAATGAGCAGTTCTTC.

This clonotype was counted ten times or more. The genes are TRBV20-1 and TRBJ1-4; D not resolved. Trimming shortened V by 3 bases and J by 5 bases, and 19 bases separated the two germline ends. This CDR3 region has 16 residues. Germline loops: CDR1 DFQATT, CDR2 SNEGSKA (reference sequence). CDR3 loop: CSARASGSGLNEKLFF. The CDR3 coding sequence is TGCAGTGCTAGGGCCTCAGGTTCGGGCCTAAATGAAAAACTGTTTTTT.

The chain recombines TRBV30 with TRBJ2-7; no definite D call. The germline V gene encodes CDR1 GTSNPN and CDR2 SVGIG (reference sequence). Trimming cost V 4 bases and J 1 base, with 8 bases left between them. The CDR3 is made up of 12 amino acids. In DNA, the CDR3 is TGTGCCTGGACGGTAGGTTCCTACGAGCAGTACTTC. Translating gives CAWTVGSYEQYF.

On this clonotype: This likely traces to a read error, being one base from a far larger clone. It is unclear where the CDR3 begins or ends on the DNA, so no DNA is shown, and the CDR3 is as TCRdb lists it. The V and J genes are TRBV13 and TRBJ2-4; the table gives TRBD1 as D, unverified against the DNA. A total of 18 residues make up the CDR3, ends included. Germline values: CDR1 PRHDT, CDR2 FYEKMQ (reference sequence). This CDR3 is CASSFGTGSPLAKNIQCF.

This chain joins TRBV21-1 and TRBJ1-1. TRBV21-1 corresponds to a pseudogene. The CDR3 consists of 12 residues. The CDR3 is CASSPLRISTFF. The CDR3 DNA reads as TGTGCCAGCAGCCCCCTCCGGATCTCGACTTTCTTT.

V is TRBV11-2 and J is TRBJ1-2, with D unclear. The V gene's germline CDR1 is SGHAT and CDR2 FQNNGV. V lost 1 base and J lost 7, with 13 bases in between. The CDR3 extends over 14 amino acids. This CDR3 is CASSLGAVDSGYTF. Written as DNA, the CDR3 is TGTGCCAGCAGCTTAGGGGCAGTAGATAGTGGCTACACCTTC.

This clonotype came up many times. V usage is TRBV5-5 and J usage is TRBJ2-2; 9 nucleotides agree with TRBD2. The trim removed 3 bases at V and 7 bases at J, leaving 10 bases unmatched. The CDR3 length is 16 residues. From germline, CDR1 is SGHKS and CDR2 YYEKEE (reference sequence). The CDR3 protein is CASSSVVAGVNGELFF. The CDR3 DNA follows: TGTGCCAGCAGCTCCGTAGTAGCGGGGGTTAACGGGGAGCTGTTTTTT.

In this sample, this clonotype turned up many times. CDR3 residues: CASSYLAGGETQYF. CDR3 in DNA: TGTGCCAGCAGTTACTTAGCGGGGGGAGAGACCCAGTACTTC. The chain is built from TRBV6-2 or TRBV6-3 and TRBJ2-5; 10 nucleotides line up with TRBD2. V shed 1 base and J 4 bases; nucleotides not matched to a gene: 0. Germline V gene sequence: CDR1 MNHEY, CDR2 SVGEGT. The CDR3 consists of 14 residues.

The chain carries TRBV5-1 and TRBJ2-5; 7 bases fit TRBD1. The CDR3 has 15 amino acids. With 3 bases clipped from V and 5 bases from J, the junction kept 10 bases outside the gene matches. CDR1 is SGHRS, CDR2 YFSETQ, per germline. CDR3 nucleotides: TGCGCCAGCAGCTCAGCACCAGGGGGACGGGAGACCCAGTACTTC. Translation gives CASSSAPGGRETQYF.

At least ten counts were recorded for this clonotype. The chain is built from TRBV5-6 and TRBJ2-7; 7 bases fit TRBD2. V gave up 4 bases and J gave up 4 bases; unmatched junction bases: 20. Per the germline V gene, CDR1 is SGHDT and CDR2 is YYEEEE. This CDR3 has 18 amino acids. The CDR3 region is CASSPTDNSGDLTYEQYF. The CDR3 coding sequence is TGTGCCAGCAGCCCGACCGACAACAGCGGGGACCTAACTTACGAGCAGTACTTC.

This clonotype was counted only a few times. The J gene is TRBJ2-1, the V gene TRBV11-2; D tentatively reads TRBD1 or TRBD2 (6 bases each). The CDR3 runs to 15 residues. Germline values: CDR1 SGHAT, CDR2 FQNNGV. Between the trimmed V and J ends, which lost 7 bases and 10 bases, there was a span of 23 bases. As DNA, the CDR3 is TGTGCCAGCAAGGTCCGGGGGCAGGCCGTGGAAGAGCAGTTCTTC. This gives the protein CASKVRGQAVEEQFF.

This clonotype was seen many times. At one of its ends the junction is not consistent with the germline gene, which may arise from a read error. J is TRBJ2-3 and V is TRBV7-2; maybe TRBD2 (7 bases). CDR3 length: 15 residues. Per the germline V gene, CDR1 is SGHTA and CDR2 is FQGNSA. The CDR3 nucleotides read TGTGCCAGCAGCTTAGAAGAGGGGGGGGCAGAAACGCAGTATTTT. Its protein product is CASSLEEGGAETQYF.

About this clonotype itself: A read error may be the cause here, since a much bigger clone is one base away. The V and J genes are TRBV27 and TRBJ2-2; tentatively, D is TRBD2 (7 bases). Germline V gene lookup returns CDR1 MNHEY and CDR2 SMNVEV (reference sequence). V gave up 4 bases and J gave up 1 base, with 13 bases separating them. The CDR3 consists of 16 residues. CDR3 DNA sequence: TGTGCCAGCAGTTGGGGGGGGACAATGAACACCGGGGAGCTGTTTTTT. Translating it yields CASSWGGTMNTGELFF.